The clone carrying this TCR beta chain has only a few counts. Its antigen is currently unknown. Sample donors were healthy Caucasian individuals that came from Russia, aged about 6 to 95. Looked up from germline, CDR1 is SNHLY and CDR2 is FYNNEI. The V end was cut by 8 bases, the J end by 7 bases, with 11 bases between. The CDR3 has 11 amino acids. Alongside a J-beta primer mix, a sample-barcoded 5' primer served in a second PCR lasting about 7 to 11 cycles. A single record per CDR3 protein comes from TCRdb applying MiXCR to the 5' RACE reads. The table lists about 680,000 distinct CDR3 sequences, 45% to 50% of them singletons. The record originates from a study of blood T cells in healthy people across ages. Study details: The capture of about one barcoded beta molecule per two T cells was achieved by template switching.

Notes on the study in general: Older age went with lower TCR beta diversity per million T cells, in a roughly linear way.

Specimen: blood. The chain has TRBV2 and TRBJ1-1; weak D call: TRBD1 (5 bases). The source is an older woman in good health. Here the CDR3 reads CASGDQFEAFF. The CDR3 DNA sequence: TGTGCCAGCGGGGACCAATTTGAAGCTTTCTTT.